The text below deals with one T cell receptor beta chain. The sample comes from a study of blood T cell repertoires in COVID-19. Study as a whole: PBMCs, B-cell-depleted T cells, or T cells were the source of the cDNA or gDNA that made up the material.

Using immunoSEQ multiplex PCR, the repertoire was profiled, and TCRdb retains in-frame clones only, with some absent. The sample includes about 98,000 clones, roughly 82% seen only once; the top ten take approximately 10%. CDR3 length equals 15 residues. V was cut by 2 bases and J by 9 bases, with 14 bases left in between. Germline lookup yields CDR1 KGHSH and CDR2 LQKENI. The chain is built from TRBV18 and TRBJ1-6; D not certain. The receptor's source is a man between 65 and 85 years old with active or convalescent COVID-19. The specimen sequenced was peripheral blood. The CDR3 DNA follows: TGTGCCAGCTCACCAGGGGTTAGCGCTGGTTCACCCCTCCACTTT. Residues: CASSPGVSAGSPLHF. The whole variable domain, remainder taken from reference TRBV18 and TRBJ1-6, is NAGVMQNPRHLVRRRGQEARLRCSPMKGHSHVYWYRQLPEEGLKFMVYLQKENIIDESGMPKERFSAEFPKEGPSILRIQQVVRGDSAAYFCASSPGVSAGSPLHFGNGTRLTVT.